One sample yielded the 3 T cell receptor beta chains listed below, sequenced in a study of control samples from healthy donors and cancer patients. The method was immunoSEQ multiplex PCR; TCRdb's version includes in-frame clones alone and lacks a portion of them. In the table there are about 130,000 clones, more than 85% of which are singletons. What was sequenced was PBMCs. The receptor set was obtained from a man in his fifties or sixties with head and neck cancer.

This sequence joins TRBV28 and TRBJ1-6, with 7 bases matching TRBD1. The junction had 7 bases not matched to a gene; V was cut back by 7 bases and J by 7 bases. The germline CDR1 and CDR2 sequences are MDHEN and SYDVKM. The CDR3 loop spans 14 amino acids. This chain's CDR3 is CASTRGGVNSPLHF. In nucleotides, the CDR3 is TGTGCCAGCACCAGGGGGGGCGTGAATTCACCCCTCCACTTT.

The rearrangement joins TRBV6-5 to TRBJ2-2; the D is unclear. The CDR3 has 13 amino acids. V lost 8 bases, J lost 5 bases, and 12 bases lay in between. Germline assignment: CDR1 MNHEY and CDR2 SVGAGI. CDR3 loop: CASSTPETGELFF. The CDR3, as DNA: TGTGCCAGCTCGACTCCAGAGACCGGGGAGCTGTTTTTT.

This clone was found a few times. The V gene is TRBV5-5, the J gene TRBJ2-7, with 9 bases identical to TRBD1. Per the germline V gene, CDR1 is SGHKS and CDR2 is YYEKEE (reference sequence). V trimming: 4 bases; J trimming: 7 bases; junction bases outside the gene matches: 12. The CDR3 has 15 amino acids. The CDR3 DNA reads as TGTGCCAGCAGCAGAGACCGGGACAGGGTGCGGGAGCAGTACTTC. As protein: CASSRDRDRVREQYF.